This T cell receptor beta chain derives from a study of neurological immune-mediated disorders. Findings and caveats of the study: In HTLV-1-associated myelopathy, TCR clonal expansion was greatest, whereas multiple sclerosis had the least, falling below healthy controls.

A 10-nucleotide random UMI tagged transcripts in template-switch 5'RACE cDNA synthesis. The authors obtained over 180 million TCR-beta sequences from 15-18 subjects per sequencing run. TCRdb reanalysed the 5' RACE reads using MiXCR and keeps one entry per CDR3 protein. The sample yields some 66,000 distinct CDR3 sequences, 3.4% seen once. V was pared by 3 bases and J by 4 bases, with 10 bases of the junction left unmatched. The CDR3 has 16 amino acids. Looked up from germline, CDR1 is MGHRA and CDR2 is YSYEKL. This clonotype was recorded many times. Its antigen is not known. The TCR originated in a man aged 35-49 years with multiple sclerosis. The rearrangement uses TRBV4-1 and TRBJ1-2, with 8 bases lining up with TRBD1. Sequenced sample: PBMCs. The CDR3: CASSQDRDLAVYGYTF. In nucleotides, the CDR3 is TGCGCCAGCAGCCAGGACAGGGACTTAGCGGTCTATGGCTACACCTTC.